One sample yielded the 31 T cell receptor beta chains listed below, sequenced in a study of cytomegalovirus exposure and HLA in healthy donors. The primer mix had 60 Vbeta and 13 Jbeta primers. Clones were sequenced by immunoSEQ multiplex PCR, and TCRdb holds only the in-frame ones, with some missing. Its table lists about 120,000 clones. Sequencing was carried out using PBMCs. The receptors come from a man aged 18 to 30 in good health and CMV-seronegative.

The CDR3 sequence is CATSGQDRVLQETQYF. CDR3 nucleotide sequence: TGTGCCACCAGCGGCCAAGACAGGGTTCTCCAAGAGACCCAGTACTTC. The rearrangement joins TRBV15 to TRBJ2-5; 7 bases are a match to TRBD1. CDR3 length equals 16 residues. Trimming at V came to 5 bases and at J to 1 base, leaving 10 bases not matched to a gene. Germline CDR1 reads LNHNV; CDR2 reads YYDKDF (reference sequence).

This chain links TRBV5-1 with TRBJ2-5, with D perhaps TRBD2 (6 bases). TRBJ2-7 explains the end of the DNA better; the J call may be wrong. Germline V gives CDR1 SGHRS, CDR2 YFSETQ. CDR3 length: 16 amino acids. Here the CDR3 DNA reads TGCGCCAGCAGCCGTTCGACGGACTACTCCTCCTACGAGCAGTACTTC. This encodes CASSRSTDYSSYEQYF.

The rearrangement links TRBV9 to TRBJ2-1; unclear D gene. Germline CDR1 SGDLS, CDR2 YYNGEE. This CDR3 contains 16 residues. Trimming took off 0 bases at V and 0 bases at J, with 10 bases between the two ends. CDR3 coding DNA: TGTGCCAGCAGCGTAGATAACAGCTACTCCTACAATGAGCAGTTCTTC. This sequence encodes CASSVDNSYSYNEQFF. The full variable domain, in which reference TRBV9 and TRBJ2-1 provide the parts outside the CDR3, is DSGVTQTPKHLITATGQRVTLRCSPRSGDLSVYWYQQSLDQGLQFLIQYYNGEERAKGNILERFSAQQFPDLHSELNLSSLELGDSALYFCASSVDNSYSYNEQFFGPGTRLTVL.

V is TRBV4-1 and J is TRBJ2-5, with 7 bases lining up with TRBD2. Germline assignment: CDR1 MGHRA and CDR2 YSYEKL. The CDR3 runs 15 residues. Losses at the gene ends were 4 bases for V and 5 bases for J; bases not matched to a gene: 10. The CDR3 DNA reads TGCGCCAGCAGCCCTACCGGGGGGTCGGGGGAGACCCAGTACTTC. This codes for CASSPTGGSGETQYF.

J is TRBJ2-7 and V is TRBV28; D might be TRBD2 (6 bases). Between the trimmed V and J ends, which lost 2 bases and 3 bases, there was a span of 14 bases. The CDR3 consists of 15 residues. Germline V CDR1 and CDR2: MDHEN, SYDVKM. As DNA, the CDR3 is TGTGCCAGCAGTTTAAAGGACGGAGGGTACTACGAGCAGTACTTC. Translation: CASSLKDGGYYEQYF.

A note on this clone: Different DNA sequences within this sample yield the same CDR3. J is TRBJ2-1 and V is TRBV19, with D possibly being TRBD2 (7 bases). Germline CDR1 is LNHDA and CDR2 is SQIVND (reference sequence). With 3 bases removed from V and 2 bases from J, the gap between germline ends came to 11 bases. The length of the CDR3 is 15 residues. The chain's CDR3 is CASSITGGPYNEQFF. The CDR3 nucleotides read TGTGCCAGTAGTATTACGGGGGGCCCCTACAATGAGCAGTTCTTC. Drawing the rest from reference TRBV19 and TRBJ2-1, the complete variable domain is DGGITQSPKYLFRKEGQNVTLSCEQNLNHDAMYWYRQDPGQGLRLIYYSQIVNDFQKGDIAEGYSVSREKKESFPLTVTSAQKNPTAFYLCASSITGGPYNEQFFGPGTRLTVL.

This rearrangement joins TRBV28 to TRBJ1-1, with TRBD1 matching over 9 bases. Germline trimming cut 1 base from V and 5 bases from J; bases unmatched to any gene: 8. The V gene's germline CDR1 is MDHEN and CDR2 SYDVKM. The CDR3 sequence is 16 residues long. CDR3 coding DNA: TGTGCCAGCAGTTTATCCACAGGGGGCTCTTGGACTGAAGCTTTCTTT. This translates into CASSLSTGGSWTEAFF.

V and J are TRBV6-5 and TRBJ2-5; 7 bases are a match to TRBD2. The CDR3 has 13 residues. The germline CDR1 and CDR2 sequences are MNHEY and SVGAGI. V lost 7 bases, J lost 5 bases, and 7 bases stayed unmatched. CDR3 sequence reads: CASTGLVRETQYF. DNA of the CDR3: TGTGCCAGCACTGGACTAGTCCGGGAGACCCAGTACTTC.

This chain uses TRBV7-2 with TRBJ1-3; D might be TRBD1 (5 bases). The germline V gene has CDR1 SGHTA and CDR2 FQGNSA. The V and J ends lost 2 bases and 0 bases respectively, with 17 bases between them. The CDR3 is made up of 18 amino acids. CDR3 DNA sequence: TGTGCCAGCAGCTTAAATCCGGCAGGGATAGGCTCTGGAAACACCATATATTTT. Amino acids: CASSLNPAGIGSGNTIYF.

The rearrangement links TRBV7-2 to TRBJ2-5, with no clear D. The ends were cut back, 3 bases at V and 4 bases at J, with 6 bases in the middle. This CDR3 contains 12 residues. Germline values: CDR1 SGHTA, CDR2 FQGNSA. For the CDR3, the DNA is TGTGCCAGCAGCTTGAGAAGAGAGACCCAGTACTTC. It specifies CASSLRRETQYF.

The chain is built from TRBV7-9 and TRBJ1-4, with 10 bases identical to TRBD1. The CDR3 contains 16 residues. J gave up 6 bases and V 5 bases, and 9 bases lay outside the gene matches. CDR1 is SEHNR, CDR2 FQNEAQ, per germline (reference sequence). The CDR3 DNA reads TGTGCCAGCAGCCCAGTGCCCGGGACAGGGGATGAAAAACTGTTTTTT. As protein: CASSPVPGTGDEKLFF.

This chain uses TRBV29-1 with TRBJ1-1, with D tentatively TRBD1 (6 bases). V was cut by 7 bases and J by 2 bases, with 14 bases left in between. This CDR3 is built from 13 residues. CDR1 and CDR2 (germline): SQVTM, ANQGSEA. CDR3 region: CSAGQGRNTEAFF. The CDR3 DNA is TGCAGCGCAGGCCAGGGGCGAAACACTGAAGCTTTCTTT.

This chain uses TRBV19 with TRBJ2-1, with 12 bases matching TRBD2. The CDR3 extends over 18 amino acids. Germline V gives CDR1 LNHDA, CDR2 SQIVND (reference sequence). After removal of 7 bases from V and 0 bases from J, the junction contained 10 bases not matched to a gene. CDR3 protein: CASNAGTSGLSSYNEQFF. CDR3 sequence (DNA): TGTGCCAGTAATGCCGGGACTAGCGGGTTATCCTCCTACAATGAGCAGTTCTTC.

In DNA, the CDR3 is TGTGCCAGCAGCTCGCCCGAGGTCCACAATGAGCAGTTCTTC. This encodes CASSSPEVHNEQFF. The chain links TRBV7-9 to TRBJ2-1; D call uncertain. V shed 4 bases and J shed 5 bases, with 12 bases lying between them. The CDR3 consists of 14 residues. Germline V gives CDR1 SEHNR, CDR2 FQNEAQ (reference sequence).

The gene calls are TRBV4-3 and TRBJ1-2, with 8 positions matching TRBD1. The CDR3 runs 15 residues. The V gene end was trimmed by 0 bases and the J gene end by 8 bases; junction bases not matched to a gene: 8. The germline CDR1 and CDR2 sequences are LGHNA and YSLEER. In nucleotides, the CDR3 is TGCGCCAGCAGCCAAGATCAAGCAGGGGGCCGGGGCTACACCTTC. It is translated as CASSQDQAGGRGYTF.

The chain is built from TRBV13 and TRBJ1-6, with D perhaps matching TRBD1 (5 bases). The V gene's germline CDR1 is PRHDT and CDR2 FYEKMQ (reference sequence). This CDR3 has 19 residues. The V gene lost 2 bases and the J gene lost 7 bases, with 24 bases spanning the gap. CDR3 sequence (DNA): TGTGCCAGCAGCTTAAGGCCCAAAGTGGGAGGTGGGGGAAATTCACCCCTCCACTTT. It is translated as CASSLRPKVGGGGNSPLHF.

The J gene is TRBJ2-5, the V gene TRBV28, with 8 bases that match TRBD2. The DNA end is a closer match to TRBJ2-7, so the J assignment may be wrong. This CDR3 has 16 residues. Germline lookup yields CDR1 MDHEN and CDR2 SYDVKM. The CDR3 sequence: CATSLGRAGGKYEQYF. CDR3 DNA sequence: TGTGCCACCAGCCTGGGGAGGGCGGGAGGTAAATACGAGCAGTACTTC.

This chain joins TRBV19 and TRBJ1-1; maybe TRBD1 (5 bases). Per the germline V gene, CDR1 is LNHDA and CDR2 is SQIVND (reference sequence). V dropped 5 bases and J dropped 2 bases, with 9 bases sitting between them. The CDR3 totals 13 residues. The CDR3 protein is CASSETANTEAFF. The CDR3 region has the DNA TGTGCCAGTAGTGAGACAGCCAACACTGAAGCTTTCTTT.

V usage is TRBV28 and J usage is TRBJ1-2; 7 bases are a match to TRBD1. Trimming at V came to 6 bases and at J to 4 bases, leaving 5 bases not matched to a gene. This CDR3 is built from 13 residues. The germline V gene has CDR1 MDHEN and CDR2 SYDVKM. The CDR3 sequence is CASRESGGYGYTF. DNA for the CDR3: TGTGCCAGCAGAGAGTCAGGGGGCTATGGCTACACCTTC.

The CDR3 region is CASVQGAHTGYTF. As DNA, the CDR3 is TGTGCCAGTGTCCAGGGGGCTCATACGGGCTACACCTTC. V is TRBV28 and J is TRBJ1-2; 8 bases are shared with TRBD1. The V and J ends lost 9 bases and 8 bases, in that order; junction bases with no gene match: 11. Per germline, CDR1 MDHEN and CDR2 SYDVKM. The CDR3 runs 13 residues.

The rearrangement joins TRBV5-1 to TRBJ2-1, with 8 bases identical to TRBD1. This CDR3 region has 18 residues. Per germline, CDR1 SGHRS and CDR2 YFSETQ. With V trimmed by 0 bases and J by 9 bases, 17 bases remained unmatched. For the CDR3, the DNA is TGCGCCAGCAGCTTGGGAGAGCGGACAGGGTTCGATATTAGTGAGCAGTTCTTC. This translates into CASSLGERTGFDISEQFF.

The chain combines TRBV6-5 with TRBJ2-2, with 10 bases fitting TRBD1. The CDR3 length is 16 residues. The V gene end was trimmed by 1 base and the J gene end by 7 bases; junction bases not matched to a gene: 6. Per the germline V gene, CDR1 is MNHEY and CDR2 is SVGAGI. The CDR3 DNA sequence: TGTGCCAGCAGTTACTTCCCGGGACAGGGGAACGGGGAGCTGTTTTTT. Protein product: CASSYFPGQGNGELFF.

DNA for the CDR3: TGTGCCAGCAGCTTAGCGCCCAGGACAGCCAACACCGGGGAGCTGTTTTTT. It is translated as CASSLAPRTANTGELFF. The rearrangement joins TRBV7-2 to TRBJ2-2, with D maybe TRBD1 (6 bases). Germline V gene data show CDR1 as SGHTA and CDR2 as FQGNSA. Between the trimmed V and J ends, which lost 0 bases and 2 bases, there was a span of 13 bases. CDR3 length: 17 residues.

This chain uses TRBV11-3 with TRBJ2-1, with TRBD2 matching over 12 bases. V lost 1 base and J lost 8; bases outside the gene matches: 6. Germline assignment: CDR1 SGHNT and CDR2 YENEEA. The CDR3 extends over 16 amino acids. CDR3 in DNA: TGTGCCAGCAGCTTAGCCCTAGCGGGAGGGCCCCATGAGCAGTTCTTC. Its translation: CASSLALAGGPHEQFF. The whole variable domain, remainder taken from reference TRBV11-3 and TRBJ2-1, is EAGVVQSPRYKIIEKKQPVAFWCNPISGHNTLYWYLQNLGQGPELLIRYENEEAVDDSQLPKDRFSAERLKGVDSTLKIQPAELGDSAVYLCASSLALAGGPHEQFFGPGTRLTVL.

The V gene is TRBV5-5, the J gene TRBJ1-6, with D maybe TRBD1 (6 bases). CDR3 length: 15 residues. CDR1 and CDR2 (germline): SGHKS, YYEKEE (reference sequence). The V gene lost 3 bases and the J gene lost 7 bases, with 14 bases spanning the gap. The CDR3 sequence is CASSSQGVRNSPLHF. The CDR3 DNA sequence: TGTGCCAGCAGCTCACAGGGAGTTCGGAATTCACCCCTCCACTTT.

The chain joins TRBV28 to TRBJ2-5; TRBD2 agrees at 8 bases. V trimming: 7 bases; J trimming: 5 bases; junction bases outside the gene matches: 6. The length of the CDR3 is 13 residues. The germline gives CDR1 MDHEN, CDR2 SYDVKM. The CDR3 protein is CASKAGDRETQYF. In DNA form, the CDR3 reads TGTGCCAGCAAAGCGGGGGACCGCGAGACCCAGTACTTC.

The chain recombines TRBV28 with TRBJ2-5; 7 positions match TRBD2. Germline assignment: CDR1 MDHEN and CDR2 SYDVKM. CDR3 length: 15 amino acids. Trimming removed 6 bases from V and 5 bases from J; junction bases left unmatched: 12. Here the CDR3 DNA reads TGTGCCAGCAGCCTTGGTGCGGCCGGGGGGGAGACCCAGTACTTC. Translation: CASSLGAAGGETQYF.

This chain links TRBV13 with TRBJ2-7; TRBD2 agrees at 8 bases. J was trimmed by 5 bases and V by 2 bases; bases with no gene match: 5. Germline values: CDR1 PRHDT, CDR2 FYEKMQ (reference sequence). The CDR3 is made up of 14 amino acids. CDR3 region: CASSLKAGEDEQYF. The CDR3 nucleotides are TGTGCCAGCAGCTTAAAAGCGGGAGAGGACGAGCAGTACTTC.

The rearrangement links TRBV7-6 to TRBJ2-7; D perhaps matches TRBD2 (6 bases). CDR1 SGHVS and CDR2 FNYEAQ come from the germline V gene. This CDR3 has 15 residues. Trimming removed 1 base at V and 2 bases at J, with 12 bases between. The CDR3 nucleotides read TGTGCCAGCAGCTTAGTTGCGGGGCCCACCTACGAGCAGTACTTC. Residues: CASSLVAGPTYEQYF.

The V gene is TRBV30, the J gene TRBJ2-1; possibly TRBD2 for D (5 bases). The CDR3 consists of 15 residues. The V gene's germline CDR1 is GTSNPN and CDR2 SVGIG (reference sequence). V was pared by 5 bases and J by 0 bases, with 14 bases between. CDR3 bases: TGTGCCTGGGAAAGGGAGCCGAGCTCCTACAATGAGCAGTTCTTC. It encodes CAWEREPSSYNEQFF.

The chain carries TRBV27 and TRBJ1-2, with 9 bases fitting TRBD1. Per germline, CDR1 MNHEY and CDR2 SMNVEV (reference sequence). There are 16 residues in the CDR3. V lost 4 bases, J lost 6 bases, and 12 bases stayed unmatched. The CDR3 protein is CASSSIKGQGLDGYTF. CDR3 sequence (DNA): TGTGCCAGCAGTTCTATTAAGGGACAGGGCTTAGATGGCTACACCTTC.